This TCR beta chain was recorded in a study of cytomegalovirus exposure and HLA in healthy donors. This clone was seen more than once but under ten times. Antigen specificity is unknown. Researchers ran the PCR with 60 Vbeta and 13 Jbeta primers. TCRdb's copy holds only in-frame clones and misses some; the assay was immunoSEQ multiplex PCR. The sample yields just over 150,000 clones, roughly 82% seen once. Overall study findings and caveats: Some V segments, TRBV6-2 and TRBV6-3 among them, were indistinguishable and were therefore excluded.

Germline assignment: CDR1 LGHNA and CDR2 YSLEER. Trimming stripped 2 bases from V and 1 base from J, with 17 bases between. This CDR3 region has 17 residues. This clonotype originated in a woman aged 50 to 65 in good health and CMV-seropositive. The J gene is TRBJ1-1, the V gene TRBV4-3; TRBD1 might be the D (6 bases). Sample: PBMCs. CDR3 in DNA: TGCGCCAGCAGCCAAAGTGGGGGGGGGCTAGAGAACACTGAAGCTTTCTTT. Translation: CASSQSGGGLENTEAFF.